This TCR beta chain was profiled in a study of blood T cell repertoires in COVID-19. Looking at the study overall: Donors in the United States, Italy and Spain gave samples during acute or convalescent COVID-19.

Methods used by the authors: Reference gene primer amplification yielded estimated nucleated cell counts. Profiling relied on immunoSEQ multiplex PCR, and the TCRdb table lists in-frame clones only, not all of them. D and trimming come from the DNA, and the V and J calls and clone size come from that table. The sample carries approximately 5,500 clones, 70% to 90% recorded once. After removal of 3 bases from V and 6 bases from J, the junction contained 5 bases not matched to a gene. CDR1 is LGHDT, CDR2 YNNKEL, per germline (reference sequence). This CDR3 is 14 amino acids long. The chain combines TRBV3-1 (or the pseudogene TRBV3-2) with TRBJ1-1, with TRBD1 identical over 9 bases. This receptor was identified in a woman aged 80 or over with acute or convalescent COVID-19. Source material: peripheral blood. Here the CDR3 DNA reads TGTGCCAGCAGCCATATGGACAGGGGCCCTGAAGCTTTCTTT. Amino acid sequence: CASSHMDRGPEAFF.